Following are 27 T cell receptor beta chains from one sample sequenced in a study of blood T cell repertoires in COVID-19. The method was immunoSEQ multiplex PCR; TCRdb's version includes in-frame clones alone and lacks a portion of them. Among more than 350,000 clones listed, approximately 90% were seen once. Sequencing input: PBMCs or T cells enriched from blood (not recorded which). These receptors were taken from a woman between 45 and 65 years old who had recovered from COVID-19.

The rearrangement joins TRBV27 to TRBJ1-5, with unresolved D. CDR1 and CDR2 (germline): MNHEY, SMNVEV (reference sequence). The CDR3 is 17 amino acids. Trimming took 2 bases from V and 3 from J, leaving 17 bases between them. The CDR3 coding sequence is TGTGCCAGCAGTTTACGTCGTGGCGGCCCGGTCAATCAGCCCCAGCATTTT. Protein product: CASSLRRGGPVNQPQHF.

The CDR3 sequence: CASSPSRRWGEKLFF. The CDR3 DNA follows: TGTGCCAGCAGCCCCTCGCGGCGGTGGGGCGAAAAACTGTTTTTT. The V gene is TRBV7-2, the J gene TRBJ1-4, with a weak D call TRBD1 (5 bases). The germline gives CDR1 SGHTA, CDR2 FQGNSA. The CDR3 spans 15 residues. The V gene lost 5 bases and the J gene lost 8 bases, with 18 bases spanning the gap.

The chain is built from TRBV29-1 and TRBJ2-1; 8 positions match TRBD2. This CDR3 has 14 residues. V was clipped by 4 bases and J by 6 bases; unmatched bases: 8. Germline values: CDR1 SQVTM, CDR2 ANQGSEA. Written as DNA, the CDR3 is TGCAGCGTTGTGTTAGCGGGGCGGGTCAATGAGCAGTTCTTC. As protein: CSVVLAGRVNEQFF.

The J gene is TRBJ1-5, the V gene TRBV6-2 or TRBV6-3; 8 bases agree with TRBD1. This CDR3 is built from 14 residues. V dropped 5 bases and J dropped 2; count of bases not matched to a gene: 2. CDR1 and CDR2 (germline): MNHEY, SVGEGT. The CDR3 protein is CASSPDRGNQPQHF. In DNA, the CDR3 is TGTGCCAGCAGTCCGGACAGGGGCAATCAGCCCCAGCATTTT.

V usage is TRBV30 and J usage is TRBJ1-2; a weak D match, TRBD1 (5 bases). Between the trimmed V and J ends, which lost 3 bases and 7 bases, there was a span of 15 bases. This CDR3 contains 13 residues. Looked up from germline, CDR1 is GTSNPN and CDR2 is SVGIG (reference sequence). CDR3 sequence reads: CAWRVHRDFGYTF. CDR3 DNA sequence: TGTGCCTGGAGGGTACACCGGGACTTTGGCTACACCTTC.

This clone was recorded only once. The chain employs TRBV5-1 and TRBJ1-1; TRBD1 might be the D (6 bases). Between the trimmed V and J ends, which lost 4 bases and 1 base, there was a span of 14 bases. The germline V gene has CDR1 SGHRS and CDR2 YFSETQ. This CDR3 contains 15 residues. The CDR3 region has the DNA TGCGCCAGCAGCCGGATTGGACAGACGAACACTGAAGCTTTCTTT. Its protein product is CASSRIGQTNTEAFF.

The gene calls are TRBV30 and TRBJ1-2; D possibly corresponds to TRBD1 (6 bases). Trimming shortened V by 1 base and J by 2 bases, and 8 bases separated the two germline ends. The CDR3 totals 13 residues. Germline assignment: CDR1 GTSNPN and CDR2 SVGIG (reference sequence). In DNA form, the CDR3 reads TGTGCCTGGAGTGATCAGGGGAACTATGGCTACACCTTC. Protein product: CAWSDQGNYGYTF.

This sequence joins TRBV4-2 and TRBJ1-3; tentatively, D is TRBD1 (6 bases). With 0 bases removed from V and 2 bases from J, the gap between germline ends came to 14 bases. There are 17 residues in the CDR3. Germline V lookup: CDR1 LGHNA, CDR2 YNFKEQ. CDR3 nucleotide sequence: TGTGCCAGCAGCCAAGAGTCTCGACAGGCCGCTGGAAACACCATATATTTT. As protein: CASSQESRQAAGNTIYF.

The chain recombines TRBV11-2 with TRBJ2-2; perhaps TRBD2 as D (6 bases). The CDR3 spans 15 residues. Germline V gives CDR1 SGHAT, CDR2 FQNNGV. The V and J ends lost 0 bases and 4 bases respectively, with 9 bases between them. CDR3 nucleotides: TGTGCCAGCAGCTTAGACGGGACTTCCACCGGGGAGCTGTTTTTT. Protein product: CASSLDGTSTGELFF.

The chain carries TRBV30 and TRBJ1-4; D is unclear. The CDR3 extends over 12 amino acids. Per germline, CDR1 GTSNPN and CDR2 SVGIG (reference sequence). The ends were cut back, 2 bases at V and 7 bases at J, with 8 bases in the middle. The CDR3 here is CAWSNWSEKLFF. The DNA for the CDR3 is TGTGCCTGGAGTAACTGGAGTGAAAAACTGTTTTTT.

The genes are TRBV20-1 and TRBJ2-1; TRBD1 aligns across 11 bases. The CDR3 runs to 14 residues. CDR1 is DFQATT and CDR2 is SNEGSKA in the germline V gene (reference sequence). The trim removed 3 bases at V and 8 bases at J, leaving 6 bases unmatched. The CDR3 DNA sequence: TGCAGTGCTAGTAGGGACAGGGGGTTCTATGAGCAGTTCTTC. This gives the protein CSASRDRGFYEQFF.

The DNA of the CDR3 is TGTGCCAGCGCCGGACAGTACAAGGGCAATCAGCCCCAGCATTTT. This translates into CASAGQYKGNQPQHF. The rearrangement uses TRBV6-5 and TRBJ1-5; a weak D match, TRBD1 (6 bases). Germline CDR1 MNHEY, CDR2 SVGAGI. The CDR3 length is 15 residues. The V and J ends lost 8 bases and 2 bases respectively, with 16 bases between them.

The chain couples TRBV4-3 to TRBJ1-1, with TRBD1 as a possible D gene (6 bases). Germline V CDR1 and CDR2: LGHNA, YSLEER. V was trimmed by 5 bases and J by 10 bases, leaving 17 bases between them. The CDR3 runs 13 residues. CDR3 amino acids: CASSNRQDQAAFF. CDR3 sequence (DNA): TGCGCCAGCAGCAACAGACAGGACCAGGCAGCTTTCTTT.

The chain employs TRBV6-2 or TRBV6-3 and TRBJ2-2; possible D gene TRBD2, 6 bases. CDR1 and CDR2 from the germline V gene are MNHEY and SVGEGT. Trimming took 0 bases from V and 6 from J, leaving 8 bases between them. The CDR3 is 14 amino acids. CDR3 sequence: CASSYSRGSGELFF. The CDR3 DNA sequence: TGTGCCAGCAGTTACTCGCGGGGATCCGGGGAGCTGTTTTTT.

The rearrangement uses TRBV10-2 and TRBJ1-3; 8 positions agree with TRBD1. The CDR3 spans 13 residues. The V gene's germline CDR1 is WSHSY and CDR2 SAAADI. J was trimmed by 7 bases and V by 7 bases; bases with no gene match: 6. CDR3 in amino acids: CASTTGAFNTIYF. DNA of the CDR3: TGCGCCAGCACGACAGGGGCCTTCAACACCATATATTTT.

The chain uses TRBV6-6 and TRBJ1-6; 7 positions agree with TRBD1. There are 19 residues in the CDR3. Germline V CDR1 and CDR2: MNHNY, SVGAGI (reference sequence). Losses at the gene ends were 5 bases for V and 1 base for J; bases not matched to a gene: 14. CDR3 in DNA: TGTGCCAGCAGTCCCATGCCGACAGGGAGAATTTCCTATAATTCACCCCTCCACTTT. Encoded protein: CASSPMPTGRISYNSPLHF.

The chain combines TRBV29-1 with TRBJ2-2; the match to TRBD2 covers 7 bases. The CDR3 runs to 14 residues. Germline assignment: CDR1 SQVTM and CDR2 ANQGSEA. After removal of 8 bases from V and 2 bases from J, the junction contained 8 bases not matched to a gene. The CDR3 DNA follows: TGCAGCTTCTCCGGGACTACTAACACCGGGGAGCTGTTTTTT. Translating it yields CSFSGTTNTGELFF.

This sequence joins TRBV7-6 and TRBJ1-2; 8 nucleotides match TRBD1. CDR3 length equals 15 residues. Germline loops: CDR1 SGHVS, CDR2 FNYEAQ. The trim removed 5 bases at V and 2 bases at J, leaving 7 bases unmatched. The CDR3 coding sequence is TGTGCCAGCAGCACACGACAGGGGTCCAACTATGGCTACACCTTC. Translation: CASSTRQGSNYGYTF.

The chain employs TRBV5-5 and TRBJ2-2; the D gene is possibly TRBD2 (5 bases). The CDR3 consists of 14 residues. CDR1 SGHKS and CDR2 YYEKEE come from the germline V gene (reference sequence). V was clipped by 2 bases and J by 6 bases, with 11 bases between them. CDR3 residues: CASSLIRAAGELFF. CDR3 in DNA: TGTGCCAGCAGCTTAATCAGAGCGGCCGGGGAGCTGTTTTTT.

The chain uses TRBV25-1 and TRBJ2-7, with 9 bases that match TRBD1. With V trimmed by 2 bases and J by 12 bases, 8 bases remained unmatched. Germline values: CDR1 MGHDK, CDR2 SYGVNS. This CDR3 comprises 13 residues. CDR3 nucleotide sequence: TGTGCCAGCAGTGAACAAGCAGGGGACAGGGTGTACTTC. This sequence encodes CASSEQAGDRVYF.

A few counts support this clone. The chain employs TRBV7-2 and TRBJ1-3; the D gene is possibly TRBD1 (5 bases). CDR1 SGHTA and CDR2 FQGNSA come from the germline V gene. The CDR3 extends over 18 amino acids. The germline V and J ends were trimmed by 4 bases and 1 base, with 20 bases remaining between them. DNA for the CDR3: TGTGCCAGCAGCTCCCGCGGGGGGAAAGGAGGGTCTGGAAACACCATATATTTT. It specifies CASSSRGGKGGSGNTIYF.

This rearrangement joins TRBV30 to TRBJ1-1; no definite D call. There are 10 residues in the CDR3. CDR1 is GTSNPN and CDR2 is SVGIG in the germline V gene (reference sequence). Trimming left V 3 bases short and J 5 bases short, with 4 bases between. CDR3 sequence reads: CAWSLTEAFF. The CDR3 region has the DNA TGTGCCTGGAGCTTAACTGAAGCTTTCTTT.

In its sample, this clone was seen a few times. V is TRBV11-2 and J is TRBJ1-1; TRBD1 might be the D (5 bases). From germline, CDR1 is SGHAT and CDR2 FQNNGV. The CDR3 is 13 amino acids. V gave up 5 bases and J gave up 10 bases, with 17 bases separating them. For the CDR3, the DNA is TGTGCCAGCAGCGCCACCGTGGGGGGGGTAGCTTTCTTT. Residues: CASSATVGGVAFF.

This clone was seen only a few times. The chain couples TRBV6-5 to TRBJ2-1; no clear D gene. Germline CDR1 reads MNHEY; CDR2 reads SVGAGI. Trimming shortened V by 4 bases and J by 3 bases, and 7 bases separated the two germline ends. The CDR3 is made up of 13 amino acids. The CDR3 loop reads CASSSSYYNEQFF. The CDR3 DNA is TGTGCCAGCAGTTCATCCTACTACAATGAGCAGTTCTTC.

The table lists this clone with a few counts. The chain employs TRBV9 and TRBJ1-1; D is uncertain. CDR3 size: 15 residues. Looked up from germline, CDR1 is SGDLS and CDR2 is YYNGEE. The V end lost 1 base, the J end lost 3 bases, and 13 bases lay between the germline ends. CDR3 DNA: TGTGCCAGCAGCGTATACGGGGATTTGGACACTGAAGCTTTCTTT. Residues: CASSVYGDLDTEAFF.

The rearrangement uses TRBV27 and TRBJ2-7, with 11 bases aligning to TRBD1. J was trimmed by 4 bases and V by 5 bases; bases with no gene match: 10. CDR1 and CDR2 from the germline V gene are MNHEY and SMNVEV (reference sequence). This CDR3 has 16 residues. The CDR3 DNA follows: TGTGCCAGCAGTCCCACGGCTGGGACAGGGGGGTACGAGCAGTACTTC. It codes for CASSPTAGTGGYEQYF.

This chain uses TRBV7-2 with TRBJ2-1; 8 bases line up with TRBD2. Trimming removed 5 bases from V and 2 bases from J; junction bases left unmatched: 11. This CDR3 is built from 17 residues. CDR1 SGHTA and CDR2 FQGNSA come from the germline V gene. The CDR3 sequence is CASSLPSGPRAYNEQFF. The CDR3 DNA reads TGTGCCAGCAGCCTCCCTAGCGGGCCCCGTGCCTACAATGAGCAGTTCTTC.